A selection of T cell receptor beta chains follows, all from one sample in a study of shared clonotypes between healthy human individuals. The protocol was immunoSEQ multiplex PCR, while the TCRdb copy is restricted to in-frame clones and leaves out a portion. The table records under 1,100,000 clones, approximately 80% of them present only once. Sequenced: memory CD4+ T cells from PBMCs. The receptors here all came from a man aged 18 to 29 in good health. Some clones in this sample may be carry-over from other donors' samples. Each CDR3 is given with its conserved first and last residue. The D gene is left open where the match is weak. Expanded clones are given a class, and other clones once, few, many or no size at all.

NA	TRBV29-1	NA	TRBJ2-2	CSAMGDRNTGELFF	TGCAGCGCTATGGGGGACCGAAACACCGGGGAGCTGTTTTTT
many	TRBV6-6	NA	TRBJ1-5	CASSDPNQPQHF	TGTGCCAGCAGTGACCCAAATCAGCCCCAGCATTTT
NA	TRBV5-1	NA	TRBJ2-5	CASSLISGQETQYF	TGCGCCAGCAGCTTGATTAGCGGCCAAGAGACCCAGTACTTC
few	TRBV4-1	NA	TRBJ1-4	CASSQGARAAEKLFF	TGCGCCAGCAGCCAAGGTGCCAGGGCGGCTGAAAAACTGTTTTTT
NA	TRBV7-2	NA	TRBJ1-3	CASSFYLPAHTIYF	TGTGCCAGCAGCTTTTACCTTCCGGCCCACACCATATATTTT
NA	TRBV5-1	TRBD1	TRBJ2-7	CASSGQGAHYEQYF	TGCGCCAGCAGCGGACAGGGGGCCCACTACGAGCAGTACTTC
few	TRBV11-2	TRBD2	TRBJ2-7	CASSLERLAGEQYF	TGTGCCAGCAGCTTAGAACGACTAGCAGGCGAGCAGTACTTC
few	TRBV27	NA	TRBJ1-3	CASILDRAQNTIYF	NA
NA	TRBV5-1	NA	TRBJ2-3	CASSNRVMSTDTQYF	TGCGCCAGCAGTAATAGGGTGATGAGCACAGATACGCAGTATTTT
once	TRBV28	NA	TRBJ1-2	CASSPGGGEVYGYTF	TGTGCCAGCAGTCCCGGCGGAGGTGAGGTTTATGGCTACACCTTC
few	TRBV5-4	NA	TRBJ2-1	CASSGEAWSSYNEQFF	TGTGCCAGCAGCGGGGAGGCATGGAGCTCCTACAATGAGCAGTTCTTC
NA	TRBV10-3	NA	TRBJ2-1	CAISESGGSQFF	TGTGCCATCAGTGAGTCAGGGGGTTCCCAGTTCTTC
NA	TRBV6-1	TRBD2	TRBJ2-1	CASSETSDYNEQFF	TGTGCCAGCAGTGAGACTAGCGACTACAATGAGCAGTTCTTC
few	TRBV28	NA	TRBJ2-1	CASSLGGTVYNEQFF	TGTGCCAGCAGTTTAGGCGGGACCGTGTACAATGAGCAGTTCTTC
NA	TRBV10-3	TRBD1	TRBJ1-2	CAISGGQGIGYGYTF	TGTGCCATCAGTGGCGGACAGGGGATTGGCTATGGCTACACCTTC
NA	TRBV2	TRBD1	TRBJ1-4	CASSGQGTEKLFF	TGTGCCAGCAGTGGACAGGGCACTGAAAAACTGTTTTTT
few	TRBV10-3	NA	TRBJ2-1	CAISEDRDNEQFF	TGTGCCATCAGTGAGGACAGAGACAATGAGCAGTTCTTC
NA	TRBV6-1	TRBD1	TRBJ1-1	CASTYRGKNTEAFF	TGTGCCAGCACATACAGGGGAAAGAACACTGAAGCTTTCTTT
few	TRBV5-1	NA	TRBJ2-7	CASSLGVAYEQYF	TGCGCCAGCAGCTTGGGGGTCGCCTACGAGCAGTACTTC
NA	TRBV7-3	TRBD2	TRBJ2-5	CASSLIHSGTSGIETQYF	TGTGCCAGCAGCTTAATCCATTCCGGGACTAGCGGGATAGAGACCCAGTACTTC
NA	TRBV10-1	TRBD1	TRBJ1-5	CAGDRGDRPQHF	TGCGCCGGTGACAGGGGAGATCGGCCCCAGCATTTT
NA	TRBV27	NA	TRBJ1-4	CASSLGPREKLFF	TGTGCCAGCAGTTTAGGCCCGCGGGAAAAACTGTTTTTT
NA	TRBV5-3	TRBD1	TRBJ1-5	CARSLRLGEKDRADRDLDQPQHF	TGTGCCAGAAGCTTACGGTTAGGAGAAAAGGACAGGGCTGATCGGGACCTTGATCAGCCCCAGCATTTT
NA	TRBV28	TRBD2	TRBJ2-1	CASSTRLAGGGNEQFF	TGTGCCAGCAGCACTAGACTAGCGGGAGGGGGCAATGAGCAGTTCTTC
NA	TRBV27	NA	TRBJ1-6	CASSLRSGRSPLHF	TGTGCCAGCAGTTTAAGGTCAGGACGTTCACCCCTCCACTTT
NA	TRBV20-1	NA	TRBJ2-7	CSAGVTYEQYF	TGCAGTGCGGGGGTCACCTACGAGCAGTACTTC
few	TRBV28	NA	TRBJ1-5	CASSSTPNKGGQPQHF	TGTGCCAGCAGTTCCACGCCAAATAAAGGGGGTCAGCCCCAGCATTTT
many	TRBV28	NA	TRBJ2-7	CASSSPGSYEQYF	TGTGCCAGCAGTTCACCAGGGTCCTACGAGCAGTACTTC
NA	TRBV5-1	TRBD1	TRBJ2-3	CASSFIQGSTDTQYF	TGCGCCAGCAGCTTCATACAGGGGAGCACAGATACGCAGTATTTT
NA	TRBV27	NA	TRBJ2-1	CASSLRPYNEQFF	TGTGCCAGCAGTTTAAGACCATACAATGAGCAGTTCTTC
few	TRBV29-1	NA	TRBJ1-1	CSVEHHERTEAFF	TGCAGCGTTGAACACCACGAGCGGACTGAAGCTTTCTTT
NA	TRBV10-3	NA	TRBJ2-6	CAISEVGVTSGANVLTF	TGTGCCATCAGTGAGGTAGGGGTCACCTCTGGGGCCAACGTCCTGACTTTC
NA	TRBV6-1	NA	TRBJ2-7	CASRVADPYEQYF	TGTGCCAGCAGGGTCGCTGACCCCTACGAGCAGTACTTC
NA	TRBV28	NA	TRBJ2-1	CASSEHLSYNEQFF	TGTGCCAGCAGTGAACACCTCTCCTACAATGAGCAGTTCTTC
few	TRBV2	TRBD1	TRBJ1-5	CASSWDRSNQPQHF	TGTGCCAGCAGCTGGGACAGAAGCAATCAGCCCCAGCATTTT
NA	TRBV28	NA	TRBJ1-1	CASSFRGLAPGTEAFF	TGTGCCAGCAGTTTTCGGGGACTCGCCCCGGGAACTGAAGCTTTCTTT
NA	TRBV11-2	NA	TRBJ2-1	CASSLVFGSGYNEQFF	TGTGCCAGCAGCTTAGTGTTCGGGTCAGGGTACAATGAGCAGTTCTTC
NA	TRBV4-1	TRBD1	TRBJ1-2	CASSHAPGTGRAGNYGYTF	TGCGCCAGCAGCCACGCCCCCGGGACAGGGAGGGCCGGTAACTATGGCTACACCTTC
NA	TRBV6-1	NA	TRBJ2-7	CASRRSSYEQYF	TGTGCCAGCCGGCGAAGCTCCTACGAGCAGTACTTC
NA	TRBV7-9	TRBD2	TRBJ2-1	CASRSTGTSGSSYNEQFF	TGTGCCAGCAGAAGTACCGGGACTAGCGGCAGCTCCTACAATGAGCAGTTCTTC
NA	TRBV19	NA	TRBJ2-1	CASSPGGQPYNEQFF	TGTGCCAGTAGTCCGGGGGGACAGCCTTACAATGAGCAGTTCTTC
NA	TRBV7-9	NA	TRBJ2-3	CASSSPGPDTQYF	TGTGCCAGCAGCTCACCGGGACCAGATACGCAGTATTTT
NA	TRBV29-1	TRBD1	TRBJ2-5	CSADTGQGETQYF	TGCAGCGCCGACACTGGACAGGGGGAGACCCAGTACTTC
NA	TRBV30	TRBD2	TRBJ2-2	CAWDPGLADTGELFF	TGTGCCTGGGACCCGGGACTAGCGGACACCGGGGAGCTGTTTTTT
NA	TRBV15	NA	TRBJ2-3	CATSRESFADTQYF	TGTGCCACCAGCAGAGAAAGTTTTGCAGATACGCAGTATTTT
NA	TRBV5-1	TRBD2	TRBJ2-1	CASSTSGKDNEQFF	TGCGCCAGCTCGACTAGCGGGAAGGACAATGAGCAGTTCTTC
NA	TRBV5-1	TRBD1	TRBJ2-7	CASSRDSAYEQYF	TGCGCCAGCAGCCGGGACAGCGCCTACGAGCAGTACTTC
once	TRBV14	TRBD2	TRBJ2-3	CASSNQAGAADTQYF	TGTGCCAGCTCCAACCAAGCGGGAGCCGCAGATACGCAGTATTTT
NA	TRBV29-1	TRBD1	TRBJ1-5	CSVRTGGGQPQHF	TGCAGCGTCAGGACAGGGGGCGGTCAGCCCCAGCATTTT
NA	TRBV7-2	NA	TRBJ1-2	CASSLGTGDGYTF	TGTGCCAGCAGCTTAGGGACGGGGGATGGCTACACCTTC
few	TRBV7-8	NA	TRBJ2-7	CASSLRARTGLSYEQYF	TGTGCCAGCAGCTTACGGGCACGTACAGGGCTCTCCTACGAGCAGTACTTC
NA	TRBV7-8	TRBD1	TRBJ1-4	CASSQDRLATNEKLFF	TGTGCCAGCAGCCAGGACAGGCTTGCAACTAATGAAAAACTGTTTTTT
NA	TRBV23-1	TRBD1	TRBJ2-7	CASSQWTGEYSYEQYF	TGCGCCAGCAGTCAATGGACAGGAGAATACTCCTACGAGCAGTACTTC
NA	TRBV5-4	TRBD2	TRBJ2-1	CASSLRLAGGEQFF	TGTGCCAGCAGCTTAAGGCTAGCGGGAGGGGAGCAGTTCTTC
NA	TRBV6-5	NA	TRBJ2-3	CASSYSGPALRDTQYF	TGTGCCAGCAGTTACTCGGGGCCCGCCCTCAGAGATACGCAGTATTTT
NA	TRBV4-1	NA	TRBJ1-5	CASSQVEGQPQHF	TGCGCCAGCAGCCAAGTAGAAGGGCAGCCCCAGCATTTT
few	TRBV2	NA	TRBJ2-5	CASVRRDNQETQYF	TGTGCCAGTGTCAGAAGGGACAACCAAGAGACCCAGTACTTC